Below are 27 T cell receptor beta chains sequenced from a single sample in a study of shared clonotypes between healthy human individuals. Clones were read by immunoSEQ multiplex PCR, and TCRdb kept only the in-frame ones, dropping some. The repertoire includes some 2,000,000 clones, over 85% of them detected once, and 0.1% to 0.15% sits in the top ten. Input material: naive CD4+ T cells sorted from blood. Stated subset: CD45RA+ positively selected. The receptor source for this set is a man aged 18 to 30 in good health.

This clone occurred many times. The V gene is TRBV28, the J gene TRBJ2-7; D remains ambiguous. From germline, CDR1 is MDHEN and CDR2 SYDVKM. V was cut by 3 bases and J by 7 bases, with 16 bases left in between. The CDR3 loop spans 14 amino acids. The CDR3 DNA follows: TGTGCCAGCAGTTTTGCCCTCCTAGGGTGGGAGCAGTACTTC. Encoded protein: CASSFALLGWEQYF.

The chain recombines TRBV30 with TRBJ1-1; D gene ambiguous. The CDR3 runs to 15 residues. V was cut by 4 bases and J by 5 bases, with 20 bases left in between. In germline, CDR1 is GTSNPN, CDR2 SVGIG (reference sequence). The CDR3 loop is CAWKKVHPLETEAFF. The CDR3 nucleotides are TGTGCCTGGAAGAAGGTCCACCCTTTAGAGACTGAAGCTTTCTTT.

The V call is TRBV5-1, the J call TRBJ2-1; maybe TRBD2 (5 bases). This CDR3 region has 15 residues. CDR1 and CDR2 from the germline V gene are SGHRS and YFSETQ. V dropped 5 bases and J dropped 7 bases, with 19 bases sitting between them. The CDR3 DNA is TGCGCCAGCAGAACAATCGGGATCAGCAATAATGAGCAGTTCTTC. Translating gives CASRTIGISNNEQFF. Full variable domain (outside the CDR3, taken from reference TRBV5-1 and TRBJ2-1): KAGVTQTPRYLIKTRGQQVTLSCSPISGHRSVSWYQQTPGQGLQFLFEYFSETQRNKGNFPGRFSGRQFSNSRSEMNVSTLELGDSALYLCASRTIGISNNEQFFGPGTRLTVL.

The chain links TRBV6-5 to TRBJ2-7, with a tentative D call TRBD2 (5 bases). Germline-derived CDR1 and CDR2 are MNHEY and SVGAGI. Trimming stripped 7 bases from V and 6 bases from J, with 16 bases between. The CDR3 spans 13 residues. Here the CDR3 DNA reads TGTGCCAGCACCCTACCGGGGAGTACCGAGCAGTACTTC. Its protein product is CASTLPGSTEQYF.

This clone was detected once. This sample includes further DNA sequences coding for the same CDR3. The chain is built from TRBV5-1 and TRBJ2-7; 7 bases match TRBD1. CDR1 and CDR2 from the germline V gene are SGHRS and YFSETQ. This CDR3 comprises 16 residues. Unmatched junction bases numbered 7, after V lost 1 base and J lost 0 bases. CDR3 nucleotides: TGCGCCAGCAGCTTGAGCCCGACAGGGAGCTCCTACGAGCAGTACTTC. It encodes CASSLSPTGSSYEQYF.

This chain joins TRBV5-1 and TRBJ2-3; a weak D match, TRBD1 (7 bases). The CDR3 contains 16 residues. CDR1 is SGHRS and CDR2 is YFSETQ in the germline V gene. Between the trimmed V and J ends, which lost 4 bases and 3 bases, there was a span of 18 bases. The CDR3 loop reads CASSRLEGAVTDTQYF. The CDR3 DNA reads as TGCGCCAGCAGCAGATTGGAGGGGGCGGTGACAGATACGCAGTATTTT.

J is TRBJ1-5 and V is TRBV27, with D maybe TRBD1 (5 bases). This CDR3 has 14 residues. V lost 6 bases and J 3 bases, leaving 12 bases between the germline ends. The germline gives CDR1 MNHEY, CDR2 SMNVEV (reference sequence). The CDR3 sequence is CASSYQGFNQPQHF. The CDR3 region has the DNA TGTGCCAGCAGCTACCAGGGTTTCAATCAGCCCCAGCATTTT.

Regarding this clone: Other DNA sequences within the sample encode an identical CDR3. The chain recombines TRBV29-1 with TRBJ1-5; TRBD1 matches 7 bases. Germline CDR1 is SQVTM and CDR2 is ANQGSEA. This CDR3 is built from 12 residues. Unmatched junction bases numbered 4, after V lost 6 bases and J lost 5 bases. CDR3 sequence: CSVRTGDQPQHF. Written as DNA, the CDR3 is TGCAGCGTCAGAACAGGGGATCAGCCCCAGCATTTT. Complete variable domain (other parts from reference TRBV29-1 and TRBJ1-5): SAVISQKPSRDICQRGTSLTIQCQVDSQVTMMFWYRQQPGQSLTLIATANQGSEATYESGFVIDKFPISRPNLTFSTLTVSNMSPEDSSIYLCSVRTGDQPQHFGDGTRLSIL.

This chain links TRBV19 with TRBJ1-1; D perhaps matches TRBD1 (5 bases). CDR3 length: 14 residues. The germline CDR1 and CDR2 sequences are LNHDA and SQIVND (reference sequence). V gave up 1 base and J gave up 5 bases, with 11 bases separating them. CDR3 sequence reads: CASSIGQGKTEAFF. The DNA for the CDR3 is TGTGCCAGTAGTATAGGGCAGGGCAAGACTGAAGCTTTCTTT.

The CDR3 DNA reads TGCAGTGTAGGTAGGGCCTATGGCTACACCTTC. This translates into CSVGRAYGYTF. This sequence joins TRBV20-1 and TRBJ1-2; D is unresolved. CDR3 length: 11 residues. Trimming pared 7 bases from V and 4 bases from J, leaving 10 bases between. Germline V gives CDR1 DFQATT, CDR2 SNEGSKA (reference sequence).

The chain has TRBV5-1 and TRBJ1-1; the D gene is possibly TRBD1 (6 bases). The CDR3 totals 21 residues. V shed 1 base and J shed 3 bases, with 31 bases lying between them. Germline lookup yields CDR1 SGHRS and CDR2 YFSETQ. CDR3 DNA: TGCGCCAGCAGCTTGTTCTCCTCGATTAATCCCCGACAACAGGGCCACACTGAAGCTTTCTTT. Translating it yields CASSLFSSINPRQQGHTEAFF.

The chain recombines TRBV5-6 with TRBJ1-3, with D unresolved. The V gene lost 1 base and the J gene lost 0 bases, with 5 bases spanning the gap. Germline lookup yields CDR1 SGHDT and CDR2 YYEEEE. This CDR3 is 14 amino acids long. CDR3 in amino acids: CASSLWVSGNTIYF. CDR3 DNA: TGTGCCAGCAGCTTGTGGGTCTCTGGAAACACCATATATTTT.

This clone has more than one count but fewer than ten. The chain employs TRBV2 and TRBJ1-2; D ambiguous. The CDR3 is 12 residues long. The V end was cut by 2 bases, the J end by 4 bases, with 5 bases between. Germline V gene lookup returns CDR1 SNHLY and CDR2 FYNNEI. The CDR3 nucleotides are TGTGCCAGCAGTGAACTCCTCTATGGCTACACCTTC. Translating it yields CASSELLYGYTF.

Comment on this clone: The same CDR3 also results from other DNA sequences found in this sample. CDR3 amino acids: CAISEFNEQFF. CDR3 nucleotide sequence: TGTGCCATCAGTGAGTTCAATGAGCAGTTCTTC. The chain couples TRBV10-3 to TRBJ2-1; D is ambiguous. The V gene's germline CDR1 is ENHRY and CDR2 SYGVKD. The CDR3 spans 11 residues. The ends were cut back, 1 base at V and 6 bases at J, with 1 base in the middle.

This rearrangement joins TRBV27 to TRBJ2-5; TRBD1 matches at 9 bases. The V and J ends lost 5 bases and 7 bases, in that order; junction bases with no gene match: 14. This CDR3 contains 16 residues. Germline CDR1 reads MNHEY; CDR2 reads SMNVEV (reference sequence). The CDR3 coding sequence is TGTGCCAGCAGTATTGGGACAGGGACAAACCTGGGGACCCAGTACTTC. Translation: CASSIGTGTNLGTQYF.

V and J are TRBV7-2 and TRBJ2-3; TRBD2 might be the D (6 bases). Trimming left V 4 bases short and J 8 bases short, with 13 bases between. The CDR3 consists of 13 residues. Germline CDR1 and CDR2: SGHTA and FQGNSA. The CDR3 spells CASSWGVFGTQYF. DNA for the CDR3: TGTGCCAGCAGCTGGGGGGTATTCGGTACGCAGTATTTT.

The V call is TRBV6-6, the J call TRBJ1-2, with a possible D match to TRBD1 (6 bases). Germline V gene lookup returns CDR1 MNHNY and CDR2 SVGAGI (reference sequence). V was shortened by 6 bases and J by 4 bases, with 15 bases between the two germline ends. CDR3 length equals 14 residues. This chain's CDR3 is CASSPLGAGYGYTF. CDR3 DNA: TGTGCCAGCAGCCCTCTGGGGGCAGGCTATGGCTACACCTTC.

The chain carries TRBV20-1 and TRBJ1-1; no clear D gene. The CDR3 runs to 11 residues. V was shortened by 6 bases and J by 11 bases, with 16 bases between the two germline ends. CDR1 and CDR2 (germline): DFQATT, SNEGSKA (reference sequence). The CDR3 region is CSAPWRDRAFF. The CDR3, as DNA: TGCAGTGCCCCGTGGCGGGATCGGGCTTTCTTT.

The chain links TRBV7-2 to TRBJ2-5; TRBD2 agrees at 11 bases. Looked up from germline, CDR1 is SGHTA and CDR2 is FQGNSA. V was pared by 3 bases and J by 4 bases, with 4 bases of the junction left unmatched. This CDR3 is built from 15 residues. CDR3 nucleotides: TGTGCCAGCAGCTTCACTAGCGGGAGCGGAGAGACCCAGTACTTC. As protein: CASSFTSGSGETQYF.

The genes are TRBV19 and TRBJ1-4, with D perhaps TRBD1 (6 bases). Germline V gives CDR1 LNHDA, CDR2 SQIVND (reference sequence). The V end lost 8 bases, the J end lost 5 bases, and 12 bases lay between the germline ends. CDR3 length equals 13 residues. Here the CDR3 reads CASGGALNEKLFF. In DNA, the CDR3 is TGTGCCAGTGGGGGGGCATTAAATGAAAAACTGTTTTTT.

As concerns this clone: The sample carries other DNA sequences with the same CDR3. The chain joins TRBV5-1 to TRBJ2-5; D tentatively reads TRBD1 or TRBD2 (5 bases each). Trimming took off 1 base at V and 1 base at J, with 8 bases between the two ends. This CDR3 spans 14 amino acids. Germline CDR1 reads SGHRS; CDR2 reads YFSETQ. CDR3 residues: CASSLQGTQETQYF. CDR3 bases: TGCGCCAGCAGCTTGCAAGGGACCCAAGAGACCCAGTACTTC.

This chain joins TRBV18 and TRBJ2-2; D not resolved. The CDR3 runs 15 residues. V lost 0 bases to trimming and J lost 5 bases, with 10 bases between them. The germline CDR1 and CDR2 sequences are KGHSH and LQKENI. The CDR3 here is CASSPPFWGTGELFF. CDR3 bases: TGTGCCAGCTCACCACCCTTTTGGGGTACCGGGGAGCTGTTTTTT.

V is TRBV5-6 and J is TRBJ1-2, with D perhaps TRBD1 (5 bases). CDR1 and CDR2 from the germline V gene are SGHDT and YYEEEE. The CDR3 spans 15 residues. With 0 bases removed from V and 4 bases from J, the gap between germline ends came to 13 bases. The CDR3 is CASSLGRVISYGYTF. CDR3 DNA: TGTGCCAGCAGCTTGGGCAGGGTAATTAGCTATGGCTACACCTTC.

J is TRBJ2-5 and V is TRBV4-1, with D possibly matching TRBD1 (6 bases). Trimming stripped 4 bases from V and 6 bases from J, with 18 bases between. The CDR3 covers 15 residues. CDR1 is MGHRA, CDR2 YSYEKL, per germline. The CDR3 DNA is TGCGCCAGCAGCCCCGCCGGTCAGGGGCCGCAGACCCAGTACTTC. Its translation is CASSPAGQGPQTQYF.

The chain is built from TRBV10-3 and TRBJ2-5; 14 bases fit TRBD2. The V segment lost 6 bases and the J segment 5 bases; nucleotides outside the gene matches: 5. The CDR3 extends over 15 amino acids. Germline V lookup: CDR1 ENHRY, CDR2 SYGVKD. CDR3 amino acids: CAIRVGLAGGETQYF. The CDR3, as DNA: TGTGCCATCAGGGTCGGACTAGCGGGAGGTGAGACCCAGTACTTC.

Regarding this clone: This sample also contains other DNA sequences that code for the same CDR3. The chain has TRBV6-5 and TRBJ1-4, with D uncertain. The germline V gene encodes CDR1 MNHEY and CDR2 SVGAGI. This CDR3 comprises 14 residues. The V and J ends lost 6 bases and 0 bases respectively, with 8 bases between them. DNA of the CDR3: TGTGCCAGCAGCCGGAGCGCAACTAATGAAAAACTGTTTTTT. Protein sequence: CASSRSATNEKLFF.

This chain joins TRBV30 and TRBJ1-1, with 10 nucleotides matching TRBD1. Germline CDR1 GTSNPN, CDR2 SVGIG (reference sequence). The CDR3 consists of 14 residues. V was pared by 3 bases and J by 5 bases, with 6 bases of the junction left unmatched. As DNA, the CDR3 is TGTGCCTGGAGCAGACAGGGGGCGACGACTGAAGCTTTCTTT. Translation: CAWSRQGATTEAFF.